This T cell receptor beta chain was captured by sequencing in a study of cytomegalovirus exposure and HLA in healthy donors. This clone appeared a single time. The antigen remains undetermined. It was with 60 Vbeta and 13 Jbeta primers that the PCR ran. The data were produced by immunoSEQ multiplex PCR, yet TCRdb's version contains in-frame clones alone and is incomplete. Of under 200,000 clones detected, about 82% appear once; the ten largest clones hold about 2%. In germline, CDR1 is ENHRY, CDR2 SYGVKD. The CDR3 extends over 14 amino acids. Trimming took off 6 bases at V and 1 base at J, with 12 bases between the two ends. Study results and limitations: Follow-up analysis found HLA locus-dependent TCR association rates, highest for DRB1 and lowest for HLA-C. Indistinguishability led to the exclusion of some V segments, TRBV6-2 and TRBV6-3 included. HLA-A and HLA-B allele assignments for most subjects were reportedly predicted accurately using TCR beta sequences.

Sequencing was carried out using PBMCs. V is TRBV10-3 and J is TRBJ1-1, with D unresolved. The clonotype originates from a woman aged 50 to 60 in good health and CMV-seronegative. This CDR3 reads CAISRTGANTEAFF. The CDR3 region has the DNA TGTGCCATCAGCCGTACCGGAGCGAACACTGAAGCTTTCTTT.